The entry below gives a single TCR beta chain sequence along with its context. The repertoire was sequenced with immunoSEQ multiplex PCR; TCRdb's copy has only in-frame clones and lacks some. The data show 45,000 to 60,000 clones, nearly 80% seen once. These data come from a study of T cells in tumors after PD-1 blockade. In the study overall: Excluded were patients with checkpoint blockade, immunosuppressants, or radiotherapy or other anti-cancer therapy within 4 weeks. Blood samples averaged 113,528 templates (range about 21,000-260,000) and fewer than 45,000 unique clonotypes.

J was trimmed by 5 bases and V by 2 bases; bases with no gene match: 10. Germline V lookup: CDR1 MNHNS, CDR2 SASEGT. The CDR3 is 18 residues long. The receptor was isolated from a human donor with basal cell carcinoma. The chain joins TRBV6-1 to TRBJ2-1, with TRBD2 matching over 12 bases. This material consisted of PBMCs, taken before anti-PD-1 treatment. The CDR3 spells CASSELKGGLAGHNEQFF. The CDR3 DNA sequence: TGTGCCAGCAGTGAATTAAAGGGGGGACTAGCGGGCCACAATGAGCAGTTCTTC.